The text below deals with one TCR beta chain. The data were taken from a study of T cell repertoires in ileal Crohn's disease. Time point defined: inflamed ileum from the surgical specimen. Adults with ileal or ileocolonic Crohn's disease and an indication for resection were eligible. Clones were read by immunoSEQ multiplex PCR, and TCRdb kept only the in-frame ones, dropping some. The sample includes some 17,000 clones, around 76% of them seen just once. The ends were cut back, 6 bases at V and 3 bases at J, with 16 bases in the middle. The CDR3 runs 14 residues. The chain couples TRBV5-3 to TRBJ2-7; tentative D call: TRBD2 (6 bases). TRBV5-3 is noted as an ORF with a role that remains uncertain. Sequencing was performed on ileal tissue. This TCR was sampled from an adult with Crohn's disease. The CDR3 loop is CARTYGTLDYEQYF. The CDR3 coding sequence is TGTGCCAGAACGTACGGGACTCTGGACTACGAGCAGTACTTC.